This T cell receptor delta chain was obtained from a study of Vδ1+ human thymocytes. General study results and limits: Thymic TRG and TRD repertoires appeared highly polyclonal. Unlike peripheral blood Vdelta1+ controls, thymic delta-chain sequences included approximately 20% Vdelta2 and few Vdelta3.

There are a few counts of this clone. The antigen remains undetermined. One junction end disagrees with the germline gene, perhaps due to a read error. RNA was extracted from the cells and then reverse transcribed. CDR3 amplicons came from multiplex PCR with pooled V-gene forward and constant-region reverse primers. TCRdb re-called the multiplex PCR reads via CATT. The repertoire holds 80,000 or so delta-chain clones, with more than 30% as singletons. This CDR3 region has 20 residues. Germline CDR1 reads TSWWSYY; CDR2 reads QGS. The origin of this receptor is a boy under three years old who had congenital heart surgery. This chain joins TRDV1 and TRDJ1, with D perhaps TRDD2 (6 bases). The sequencing sample was made of Vdelta1+ gamma-delta thymocytes from the thymus. Subset in this sample: FACS-sorted CD3+ TCRalphabeta- TCRVdelta1+ TCRVdelta2- thymocytes. CDR3 loop: CALGDPSPRGPLPYTDKLIF. The CDR3 nucleotides read TGTGCTCTTGGGGACCCTTCCCCAAGGGGACCCCTCCCGTACACCGATAAACTCATCTTC.